This T cell receptor beta chain was captured by sequencing in a study of cytotoxic CD8 clonotypes in ibrutinib-treated CLL. V gave up 0 bases and J gave up 0 bases, with 6 bases separating them. This CDR3 is 14 amino acids long. Looked up from germline, CDR1 is SQVTM and CDR2 is ANQGSEA. Assay used: immunoSEQ multiplex PCR; TCRdb lists only in-frame clones, some missing. Here the sample spans 90,000 to 150,000 clones, more than 55% being singletons. Only a few counts were recorded for this clone. What it recognizes is unknown. Findings and limits, study-wide: Clonality measured at baseline exceeded age-matched healthy donors, tracking circulating CD8+ T-cell counts.

The chain links TRBV29-1 to TRBJ1-3, with D uncertain. This clonotype originated in a human donor with chronic lymphocytic leukemia. This specimen was PBMCs, taken after 24 months of ibrutinib treatment. The DNA for the CDR3 is TGCAGCGTTGAAGATCTATCCTCTGGAAACACCATATATTTT. It yields the protein CSVEDLSSGNTIYF.